A single T cell receptor (beta chain) is shown here with its context. Its antigen is unidentified. This specimen includes other DNA sequences encoding the same CDR3. Trimming cost V 2 bases and J 1 base; bases outside gene matches: 2. Germline CDR1 reads SGDLS; CDR2 reads YYNGEE. The CDR3 loop spans 15 amino acids. The data are from a study of shared clonotypes between healthy human individuals. The study's findings and limits: Relative to their counterparts shared across all four donors, non-shared clonotypes exhibited diminished generation probabilities.

Sequencing was performed with immunoSEQ multiplex PCR; in TCRdb, only in-frame clones are kept and a portion is missing. The data show some 2,400,000 clones, under 97% seen once. This sequence joins TRBV9 and TRBJ2-3; 9 bases align to TRBD2. This receptor was obtained from a man younger than 30 in good health. Sequencing was done on a sample of naive CD4+ T cells sorted from blood. The sample's subset: CD45RA+ positively selected. The CDR3 sequence: CASSVGGRGTDTQYF. The CDR3 DNA reads as TGTGCCAGCAGCGTGGGCGGGAGGGGCACAGATACGCAGTATTTT.